Listed below are T cell receptor beta chains from one sample, sequenced in a study of shared T cell receptors in the human thymus. Clones were read by immunoSEQ multiplex PCR, and TCRdb kept only the in-frame ones, dropping some. The data contain around 340,000 clones, more than 85% of them seen just once; the ten biggest clones take up roughly 0.02%. The sample taken for sequencing was thymocytes. All receptors derive from a human donor. Both conserved end residues are part of each CDR3. D genes are given only for firm matches. Clone size is given for some rows only: seen once, a few or many times, or a class if the clone is expanded.

DNA: TGTGCCAGTAGTCGGCGAGGCGGGAGGAGCGACGAGCAGTACTTC
CDR3: CASSRRGGRSDEQYF
size: -
J: TRBJ2-7
D: TRBD2
V: TRBV19

DNA: TGTGCCAGCAGTTCTCGCCCGGACAGGGGGCAGAACACCGGGGAGCTGTTTTTT
CDR3: CASSSRPDRGQNTGELFF
size: once
J: TRBJ2-2
D: TRBD1
V: TRBV27

DNA: TGTGCCAGCAGTGATCCCCGTCTTGGCAATGAGCAGTTCTTC
CDR3: CASSDPRLGNEQFF
size: -
J: TRBJ2-1
D: -
V: TRBV25-1

DNA: TGTGCCAGCAGCTGGGACGGTGCCCTTAATGTGGCTTTCTTT
CDR3: CASSWDGALNVAFF
size: -
J: TRBJ1-1
D: -
V: TRBV5-6

DNA: TGTGCCAGCAGCTTGATAAGGGACGAAAAACTGTTTTTT
CDR3: CASSLIRDEKLFF
size: -
J: TRBJ1-4
D: -
V: TRBV5-6

DNA: TGTGCCAGCAGTTTGACGACTAGCGCGTCCTACAATGAGCAGTTCTTC
CDR3: CASSLTTSASYNEQFF
size: few
J: TRBJ2-1
D: TRBD2
V: TRBV28

DNA: TGTGCCAGCAGTTTATCGCCCCGCACAGATACGCAGTATTTT
CDR3: CASSLSPRTDTQYF
size: -
J: TRBJ2-3
D: -
V: TRBV27

DNA: TGTGCCAGCAGCCAAGACAGGGAGGGCTATGGCTACACCTTC
CDR3: CASSQDREGYGYTF
size: -
J: TRBJ1-2
D: -
V: TRBV14

DNA: TGTGCCAGTCTCGTTCTCAGGGCCCACGAGCAGTACTTC
CDR3: CASLVLRAHEQYF
size: -
J: TRBJ2-7
D: -
V: TRBV7-9

DNA: TGTGCCTGGAGTCCCATCCATCAGACAGGGGAGACTGAAGCTTTCTTT
CDR3: CAWSPIHQTGETEAFF
size: few
J: TRBJ1-1
D: TRBD1
V: TRBV30

DNA: TGTGCCAGTAGGCCTCGGACGGGGGGGAACACTGAAGCTTTCTTT
CDR3: CASRPRTGGNTEAFF
size: -
J: TRBJ1-1
D: -
V: TRBV19

DNA: TGTGCCACCAGCAGAGTAGCAGATACGCAGTATTTT
CDR3: CATSRVADTQYF
size: -
J: TRBJ2-3
D: -
V: TRBV15

DNA: TGCAGCGCCCCGCAGCCACATTGGGGAGATACGCAGTATTTT
CDR3: CSAPQPHWGDTQYF
size: -
J: TRBJ2-3
D: -
V: TRBV29-1

DNA: TGCGCCAGCAGCCAAGCCCCGGGACAGGGTAACAATGAGCAGTTCTTC
CDR3: CASSQAPGQGNNEQFF
size: -
J: TRBJ2-1
D: TRBD1
V: TRBV4-3

DNA: TGTGCCAGCAGCGTAGCGACAGGGGGCTACGAGCAGTACTTC
CDR3: CASSVATGGYEQYF
size: -
J: TRBJ2-7
D: TRBD1
V: TRBV9

DNA: TGCGCCAGCACTCGGACAGGGGGGACCGGGGAGCTGTTTTTT
CDR3: CASTRTGGTGELFF
size: -
J: TRBJ2-2
D: TRBD1
V: TRBV10-1

DNA: TGTGCCAGCAGAGCTCCCAGGGGGATAGCCAAAAACATTCAGTACTTC
CDR3: CASRAPRGIAKNIQYF
size: -
J: TRBJ2-4
D: TRBD1
V: TRBV2

DNA: TGTGCCAGCAGGGACTACGGTCAGCCCCAGCATTTT
CDR3: CASRDYGQPQHF
size: -
J: TRBJ1-5
D: -
V: TRBV28

DNA: TGCGCCAGCAGCTTATCAGGGACGAGCAATCAGCCCCAGCATTTT
CDR3: CASSLSGTSNQPQHF
size: -
J: TRBJ1-5
D: -
V: TRBV5-1

DNA: TGTGCCAGCAGCATCAATAGCGGGGGGTACAATGAGCAGTTCTTC
CDR3: CASSINSGGYNEQFF
size: -
J: TRBJ2-1
D: TRBD2
V: TRBV7-2

DNA: TGCGCCAGCAGCCAAGAGCCTCCTCTCGATACGCAGTATTTT
CDR3: CASSQEPPLDTQYF
size: -
J: TRBJ2-3
D: -
V: TRBV4-3

DNA: TGTGCCAGCAGTTTTGGGCAACCCTATGGCTACACCTTC
CDR3: CASSFGQPYGYTF
size: -
J: TRBJ1-2
D: -
V: TRBV28

DNA: TGTGCCAGCAGCCCCTATGGGCTTGGGGACAATGAGCAGTTCTTC
CDR3: CASSPYGLGDNEQFF
size: once
J: TRBJ2-1
D: -
V: TRBV28

DNA: TGTGCCAGCTCACCGGAGGGGGCTTTTAGCTCCTACAATGAGCAGTTCTTC
CDR3: CASSPEGAFSSYNEQFF
size: -
J: TRBJ2-1
D: -
V: TRBV18

DNA: TGTGCCAGCAGCGTAGAGAAGGTAGGGGACAGGACTATTTACAATGAGCAGTTCTTC
CDR3: CASSVEKVGDRTIYNEQFF
size: -
J: TRBJ2-1
D: TRBD1
V: TRBV9

DNA: TGCGCCAGCAGCCAAGATCGGGGAGGATATGGCTACACCTTC
CDR3: CASSQDRGGYGYTF
size: -
J: TRBJ1-2
D: -
V: TRBV4-3

DNA: TGTGCCAGCACCGCCTGGTGGACTTCCTGGCCCGCCAAAAACATTCAGTACTTC
CDR3: CASTAWWTSWPAKNIQYF
size: -
J: TRBJ2-4
D: -
V: TRBV5-6

DNA: TGTGCCAGCAGTTTAAAGGGTTGCAATGAGCAGTTCTTC
CDR3: CASSLKGCNEQFF
size: -
J: TRBJ2-1
D: -
V: TRBV28

DNA: TGTGCCAGCAGACCCGGGACAGGGGGCCCCGGGGCCAACGTCCTGACTTTC
CDR3: CASRPGTGGPGANVLTF
size: -
J: TRBJ2-6
D: TRBD1
V: TRBV2

DNA: TGCAGTGCTAGAGATCGGGGGAATGCTTTCTTT
CDR3: CSARDRGNAFF
size: -
J: TRBJ1-1
D: -
V: TRBV20-1

DNA: TGTGCCAGCAGCCTCGGACAGGAGGATGAAAAACTGTTTTTT
CDR3: CASSLGQEDEKLFF
size: -
J: TRBJ1-4
D: TRBD1
V: TRBV11-2

DNA: TGTGCCAGCAGAACAAGGGGGGACCTAAACACCGGGGAGCTGTTTTTT
CDR3: CASRTRGDLNTGELFF
size: -
J: TRBJ2-2
D: -
V: TRBV7-8

DNA: TGTGCCATCAGTGTATCATGCTTGCGGCGGGGAAACACCGGGGAGCTGTTTTTT
CDR3: CAISVSCLRRGNTGELFF
size: -
J: TRBJ2-2
D: -
V: TRBV10-3

DNA: TGTGCCAGCAACTATCGGCCCGGGAAAAGCTCTGGGGCCAACGTCCTGACTTTC
CDR3: CASNYRPGKSSGANVLTF
size: -
J: TRBJ2-6
D: -
V: TRBV7-6

DNA: TGTGCCAGCAGCCTTAAAGGGGTGGCTGAAGCTTTCTTT
CDR3: CASSLKGVAEAFF
size: once
J: TRBJ1-1
D: -
V: TRBV5-6

DNA: TGTGCCAGCAGTTTCTCCTGGGGTGATGAAAAACTGTTTTTT
CDR3: CASSFSWGDEKLFF
size: -
J: TRBJ1-4
D: -
V: TRBV27

DNA: TGTGCCAGCAGCCCGTGGACAGGGCCGAACTATGGCTACACCTTC
CDR3: CASSPWTGPNYGYTF
size: once
J: TRBJ1-2
D: TRBD1
V: TRBV2

DNA: TGTGCCATCAGTGAGGTTGGGGATGGGGCAGATACGCAGTATTTT
CDR3: CAISEVGDGADTQYF
size: -
J: TRBJ2-3
D: -
V: TRBV10-3

DNA: TGTGCCAGCAGCTTAGTATCGGGCAGGGGGCGGCCACAGACCCAGTACTTC
CDR3: CASSLVSGRGRPQTQYF
size: -
J: TRBJ2-5
D: TRBD1
V: TRBV11-2

DNA: TGTGCCAGTAGTATAAGGCCCCGCGACGAGCAGTACTTC
CDR3: CASSIRPRDEQYF
size: -
J: TRBJ2-7
D: -
V: TRBV19

DNA: TGTGCCAGCAGTTACTCGAGGAGGCTCCAAATGGATACGCAGTATTTT
CDR3: CASSYSRRLQMDTQYF
size: -
J: TRBJ2-3
D: -
V: TRBV6-5

DNA: TGCGCCAGCAGCCACCATGAGGGACCAGCCTCCTACGAGCAGTACTTC
CDR3: CASSHHEGPASYEQYF
size: -
J: TRBJ2-7
D: -
V: TRBV5-1

DNA: TGTGCCAGCAGTGACGGGACTAGCGGGAGATACGAGCAGTACTTC
CDR3: CASSDGTSGRYEQYF
size: -
J: TRBJ2-7
D: TRBD2
V: TRBV28

DNA: TGCGCCAGCAGCCAAGCTAAATCCTACGAGCAGTACTTC
CDR3: CASSQAKSYEQYF
size: -
J: TRBJ2-7
D: -
V: TRBV4-1

DNA: TGTGCCATCAGTGAGGTGCAGGGCCCACCGCCCCAGCATTTT
CDR3: CAISEVQGPPPQHF
size: -
J: TRBJ1-5
D: -
V: TRBV10-3

DNA: TGTGCCAGTAGTATCCCGGGACTAGCGGGAGCAGAGACCCAGTACTTC
CDR3: CASSIPGLAGAETQYF
size: -
J: TRBJ2-5
D: TRBD2
V: TRBV19

DNA: TGTGCCAGCAGCTTAGCGCTAAGGACTAGCGGTTCCTACGAGCAGTACTTC
CDR3: CASSLALRTSGSYEQYF
size: -
J: TRBJ2-7
D: TRBD2
V: TRBV7-2

DNA: TGCGCCAGCAGCCCCCGGGACAGGTCCTATGGCTACACCTTC
CDR3: CASSPRDRSYGYTF
size: once
J: TRBJ1-2
D: TRBD1
V: TRBV4-3

DNA: TGTGCCAGCAGCTTCAAGTCAGGAGGAGATCAGCCCCAGCATTTT
CDR3: CASSFKSGGDQPQHF
size: -
J: TRBJ1-5
D: -
V: TRBV7-2

DNA: TGTGCCAGCAGCCTAAGCGGGCATTACTACAATGAGCAGTTCTTC
CDR3: CASSLSGHYYNEQFF
size: -
J: TRBJ2-1
D: -
V: TRBV14

DNA: TGTGCCAGCAGCTATCGACCAAGCTCCTACGAGCAGTACTTC
CDR3: CASSYRPSSYEQYF
size: -
J: TRBJ2-7
D: -
V: TRBV5-4

DNA: TGTGCCAGCAAGAAAAGAGGTACTGAAGCTTTCTTT
CDR3: CASKKRGTEAFF
size: once
J: TRBJ1-1
D: -
V: TRBV7-2

DNA: TGTGCCTGGAGTCCTCCGACAGGGGAAAAAAATCAGCCCCAGCATTTT
CDR3: CAWSPPTGEKNQPQHF
size: -
J: TRBJ1-5
D: TRBD1
V: TRBV30

DNA: TGTGCCAGTAGTATAGCACTAGCCAAAAACATTCAGTACTTC
CDR3: CASSIALAKNIQYF
size: few
J: TRBJ2-4
D: -
V: TRBV19

DNA: TGTGCCAGCAGGGAGAGGGTTCCTGGCTACACCTTC
CDR3: CASRERVPGYTF
size: -
J: TRBJ1-2
D: -
V: TRBV14

DNA: TGTGCCAGCAGTGACAGGACAGGCCTGAACACTGAAGCTTTCTTT
CDR3: CASSDRTGLNTEAFF
size: -
J: TRBJ1-1
D: TRBD1
V: TRBV6-1

DNA: TGTGCCAGCAGCCTTCTCTCCTGCGAGCAGTACTTC
CDR3: CASSLLSCEQYF
size: -
J: TRBJ2-7
D: -
V: TRBV7-8

DNA: TGTGCCAGCAGCTGCGGCTCTACTAGCGTAAACACCGGGGAGCTGTTTTTT
CDR3: CASSCGSTSVNTGELFF
size: -
J: TRBJ2-2
D: TRBD2
V: TRBV2

DNA: TGTGCCAGCAGCCAGGGACAGTTCTACGAGCAGTACTTC
CDR3: CASSQGQFYEQYF
size: -
J: TRBJ2-7
D: TRBD1
V: TRBV27

DNA: TGTGCCAGCAGCGCGGGACGGCGAAACACCATATATTTT
CDR3: CASSAGRRNTIYF
size: -
J: TRBJ1-3
D: -
V: TRBV7-2